One sample yielded the 9 T cell receptor beta chains listed below, sequenced in a study of blood T cell repertoires in COVID-19. The assay was immunoSEQ multiplex PCR, and TCRdb's table has in-frame clones only and misses some. The sample shows fewer than 200,000 clones, around four fifths of them seen only once. Input material: peripheral blood. The source is a woman older than 75 with acute or convalescent COVID-19.

The chain is built from TRBV6-6 and TRBJ1-6; D remains unclear. CDR3 length: 15 amino acids. CDR1 and CDR2 from the germline V gene are MNHNY and SVGAGI (reference sequence). V was cut by 6 bases and J by 6 bases, with 15 bases left in between. For the CDR3, the DNA is TGTGCCAGCAGCATCTCCGAGGCCGTTAATTCACCCCTCCACTTT. Residues: CASSISEAVNSPLHF.

A word on this clone: One end of the junction varies from germline; a read error may be responsible. The J gene is TRBJ2-5, the V gene TRBV7-7; D might be TRBD2 (5 bases). CDR1 SSHAT and CDR2 FNYEAQ come from the germline V gene (reference sequence). The CDR3 runs 14 residues. The CDR3 sequence: CASSLGGQQETQYF. The CDR3 DNA reads as TGTGCTAGCAGCTTGGGCGGGCAGCAAGAGACCCAGTACTTC.

The gene calls are TRBV2 and TRBJ1-4; TRBD1 might be the D (5 bases). With 8 bases removed from V and 5 bases from J, the gap between germline ends came to 12 bases. The CDR3 is made up of 13 amino acids. Looked up from germline, CDR1 is SNHLY and CDR2 is FYNNEI. The chain's CDR3 is CASLWQGNEKLFF. DNA of the CDR3: TGTGCCAGCCTCTGGCAGGGCAATGAAAAACTGTTTTTT.

The chain uses TRBV5-4 and TRBJ2-7; no clear D gene. The ends were cut back, 5 bases at V and 3 bases at J, with 15 bases in the middle. Per germline, CDR1 SGHNT and CDR2 YYREEE (reference sequence). This CDR3 is 14 amino acids long. The CDR3 coding sequence is TGTGCCAGCAGTCGTGGAGCCGGAAGCTACGAGCAGTACTTC. Its translation: CASSRGAGSYEQYF.

This clone was observed a handful of times. The chain employs TRBV2 and TRBJ1-2, with D possibly matching TRBD1 (5 bases). V was pared by 1 base and J by 6 bases, with 9 bases between. The CDR3 consists of 13 residues. CDR1 and CDR2 from the germline V gene are SNHLY and FYNNEI. CDR3 bases: TGTGCCAGCAGTGAAGGACAGTTTAATGGCTACACCTTC. Protein sequence: CASSEGQFNGYTF.

The rearrangement links TRBV12-3 or TRBV12-4 to TRBJ2-7; TRBD2 agrees at 11 bases. CDR3 length equals 13 residues. V was pared by 5 bases and J by 5 bases, with 2 bases of the junction left unmatched. CDR3 coding DNA: TGTGCCAGCAGTGAGGGACTAGCGGACGAGCAGTACTTC. It is translated as CASSEGLADEQYF.

This chain joins TRBV6-5 and TRBJ1-5; tentatively, D is TRBD1 (6 bases). CDR3 length equals 13 residues. Germline V gene lookup returns CDR1 MNHEY and CDR2 SVGAGI. V was clipped by 6 bases and J by 2 bases, with 8 bases between them. The CDR3 DNA reads TGTGCCAGCAGGGGGGCGGGCAATCAGCCCCAGCATTTT. Translated: CASRGAGNQPQHF.

The rearrangement uses TRBV12-3 or TRBV12-4 and TRBJ1-1; no clear D gene. The ends were cut back, 5 bases at V and 0 bases at J, with 7 bases in the middle. This CDR3 region has 13 residues. In nucleotides, the CDR3 is TGTGCCAGCAGTCAACAGATGAACACTGAAGCTTTCTTT. It yields the protein CASSQQMNTEAFF.

DNA of the CDR3: TGTGCCAGCAGCTTAGAAGCCTATGCCAATCAGCCCCAGCATTTT. It is translated as CASSLEAYANQPQHF. This chain links TRBV7-2 with TRBJ1-5; no reliable D call. The germline CDR1 and CDR2 sequences are SGHTA and FQGNSA. The CDR3 has 15 amino acids. V was clipped by 1 base and J by 3 bases, with 10 bases between them. The full variable domain, with the rest looked up from reference TRBV7-2 and TRBJ1-5, is GAGVSQSPSNKVTEKGKDVELRCDPISGHTALYWYRQSLGQGLEFLIYFQGNSAPDKSGLPSDRFSAERTGGSVSTLTIQRTQQEDSAVYLCASSLEAYANQPQHFGDGTRLSIL.